A single sample is the source of the 29 T cell receptor beta chains below, sequenced in a study of shared clonotypes between healthy human individuals. The table came from immunoSEQ multiplex PCR; TCRdb's copy has only in-frame clones and leaves some out. This table holds around 1,000,000 clones, about 72% found once. Input material: memory CD4+ T cells from PBMCs. Subset described: CD45RA-negative fraction. The receptors shown here come from a man aged 18 to 30 in good health. Some clones in this sample may be carry-over from other donors' samples.

The V gene is TRBV28, the J gene TRBJ2-2, with D maybe TRBD1 (6 bases). Germline V gene sequence: CDR1 MDHEN, CDR2 SYDVKM. Between the trimmed V and J ends, which lost 9 bases and 1 base, there was a span of 12 bases. The CDR3 sequence is 14 residues long. The chain's CDR3 is CASRPGQNTGELFF. The CDR3 bases are TGTGCCAGTAGACCGGGACAGAACACCGGGGAGCTGTTTTTT.

This chain uses TRBV30 with TRBJ2-7; D call uncertain. The V and J ends lost 0 bases and 0 bases respectively, with 6 bases between them. This CDR3 contains 13 residues. Per the germline V gene, CDR1 is GTSNPN and CDR2 is SVGIG (reference sequence). The CDR3, as DNA: TGTGCCTGGAGTGTAATCAGCTCCTACGAGCAGTACTTC. It encodes CAWSVISSYEQYF.

DNA for the CDR3: TGTGCCAGCAGCTTCGAACACGGAAGCTCCTACGAGCAGTACTTC. This codes for CASSFEHGSSYEQYF. The chain recombines TRBV11-2 with TRBJ2-7; D is ambiguous. V lost 3 bases and J 0 bases, leaving 12 bases between the germline ends. There are 15 residues in the CDR3. Germline CDR1 reads SGHAT; CDR2 reads FQNNGV.

This chain uses TRBV5-1 with TRBJ2-2, with 12 positions matching TRBD2. The CDR3 is 18 amino acids. Germline CDR1 SGHRS, CDR2 YFSETQ. The V gene end was trimmed by 0 bases and the J gene end by 4 bases; junction bases not matched to a gene: 7. CDR3 region: CASSLAPGTSGFTGELFF. As DNA, the CDR3 is TGCGCCAGCAGCTTGGCACCCGGGACTAGCGGGTTCACCGGGGAGCTGTTTTTT.

This clone was detected a few times. The chain joins TRBV18 to TRBJ2-1; tentatively, D is TRBD1 or TRBD2 (5 bases each). This CDR3 has 14 residues. The germline V and J ends were trimmed by 1 base and 3 bases, with 7 bases remaining between them. In germline, CDR1 is KGHSH, CDR2 LQKENI. The CDR3 reads CASSPQGSYNEQFF. The CDR3 DNA reads as TGTGCCAGCTCACCACAGGGGAGCTACAATGAGCAGTTCTTC.

This clone was detected ten times or more. The V call is TRBV5-1, the J call TRBJ2-3, with D possibly being TRBD1 (6 bases). In germline, CDR1 is SGHRS, CDR2 YFSETQ. This CDR3 is built from 16 residues. V was shortened by 1 base and J by 6 bases, with 18 bases between the two germline ends. The CDR3 here is CASSLSGQPNLDTQYF. For the CDR3, the DNA is TGCGCCAGCAGCTTGTCGGGACAACCCAATTTGGATACGCAGTATTTT.

With regard to this clone: This may arise from a read error, as a much more abundant clone is one base away. This rearrangement joins TRBV30 to TRBJ2-1; 7 positions match TRBD2. The J segment lost 15 bases and the V segment lost 5 bases, leaving 16 bases of the junction unmatched. CDR3 size: 13 residues. Germline lookup yields CDR1 GTSNPN and CDR2 SVGIG (reference sequence). CDR3 residues: CAWGSISGTIRFF. The DNA for the CDR3 is TGTGCCTGGGGTTCCATTTCCGGGACTATCCGGTTCTTC.

CDR3 sequence (DNA): TGTGCCACCAGCAGAGATGCCCGCACTAGGATCTACAATGAGCAGTTCTTC. Its protein product is CATSRDARTRIYNEQFF. This sequence joins TRBV15 and TRBJ2-1; the D gene is possibly TRBD2 (5 bases). Per germline, CDR1 LNHNV and CDR2 YYDKDF (reference sequence). The CDR3 runs 17 residues. Trimming pared 0 bases from V and 3 bases from J, leaving 15 bases between.

For this clone: The sample carries other DNA sequences with the same CDR3. This rearrangement joins TRBV7-9 to TRBJ2-2; D call uncertain. Germline CDR1 and CDR2: SEHNR and FQNEAQ (reference sequence). This CDR3 spans 14 amino acids. The V and J ends lost 0 bases and 1 base respectively, with 3 bases between them. The CDR3 DNA is TGTGCCAGCAGCTTAGCGGGGAACACCGGGGAGCTGTTTTTT. Translating gives CASSLAGNTGELFF.

The chain joins TRBV20-1 to TRBJ2-1; no clear D gene. This CDR3 contains 11 residues. Trimming took 3 bases from V and 7 from J, leaving 7 bases between them. Looked up from germline, CDR1 is DFQATT and CDR2 is SNEGSKA (reference sequence). For the CDR3, the DNA is TGCAGTGCTAGTGTCGGAAATGAGCAGTTCTTC. Its protein is CSASVGNEQFF.

This sequence joins TRBV27 and TRBJ2-5; 8 nucleotides agree with TRBD2. The CDR3 loop spans 16 amino acids. The V and J ends lost 2 bases and 2 bases, in that order; junction bases with no gene match: 7. From germline, CDR1 is MNHEY and CDR2 SMNVEV (reference sequence). CDR3 sequence reads: CASSLMASGSQETQYF. The DNA of the CDR3 is TGTGCCAGCAGTTTAATGGCTAGCGGGTCACAAGAGACCCAGTACTTC.

The rearrangement joins TRBV30 to TRBJ1-1, with D hard to call. Germline V lookup: CDR1 GTSNPN, CDR2 SVGIG (reference sequence). The V end lost 3 bases, the J end lost 3 bases, and 11 bases lay between the germline ends. The CDR3 runs to 13 residues. CDR3 in amino acids: CAWSQHEDTEAFF. The CDR3 DNA reads as TGTGCCTGGAGCCAACATGAGGACACTGAAGCTTTCTTT.

This clone occurred a few times. The chain couples TRBV5-1 to TRBJ2-3; D is undetermined. Trimming cost V 4 bases and J 0 bases, with 9 bases left between them. Germline lookup yields CDR1 SGHRS and CDR2 YFSETQ. The CDR3 covers 14 residues. CDR3 DNA: TGCGCCAGCAGCCCCATTGTTAGCACAGATACGCAGTATTTT. It codes for CASSPIVSTDTQYF.

The genes are TRBV28 and TRBJ2-3, with TRBD1 matching over 7 bases. Germline CDR1 and CDR2: MDHEN and SYDVKM. CDR3 length equals 14 residues. The J segment lost 4 bases and the V segment lost 2 bases, leaving 3 bases of the junction unmatched. CDR3 coding DNA: TGTGCCAGCAGTTTAGGGACAGACTCAGATACGCAGTATTTT. Translating gives CASSLGTDSDTQYF.

The V gene is TRBV7-9, the J gene TRBJ2-7; 8 nucleotides align to TRBD1. Germline V gene sequence: CDR1 SEHNR, CDR2 FQNEAQ (reference sequence). This CDR3 region has 14 residues. With 5 bases clipped from V and 5 bases from J, the junction kept 8 bases outside the gene matches. CDR3 in amino acids: CASSRTGFPDEQYF. The CDR3 DNA follows: TGTGCCAGCAGCCGGACAGGGTTCCCTGACGAGCAGTACTTC.

J is TRBJ1-2 and V is TRBV21-1; the table names TRBD1, a call not compared with the DNA. TRBV21-1 is reported as a pseudogene. The CDR3 is 19 amino acids. CDR3 amino acids: CASSKDAYGGGQENYGYTF. As DNA, the CDR3 is TGTGCCAGCAGCAAAGATGCGTACGGTGGGGGACAAGAAAACTATGGCTACACCTTC.

This rearrangement joins TRBV2 to TRBJ2-3; D might be TRBD1 or TRBD2, each matching 5 bases. Germline CDR1 SNHLY, CDR2 FYNNEI. The V end was cut by 1 base, the J end by 2 bases, with 13 bases between. The CDR3 is 16 amino acids. For the CDR3, the DNA is TGTGCCAGCAGTGAAGGCTCGGGGCCGACCACAGATACGCAGTATTTT. Encoded protein: CASSEGSGPTTDTQYF. The entire variable domain, with the rest obtained from reference TRBV2 and TRBJ2-3, is as follows: EPEVTQTPSHQVTQMGQEVILRCVPISNHLYFYWYRQILGQKVEFLVSFYNNEISEKSEIFDDQFSVERPDGSNFTLKIRSTKLEDSAMYFCASSEGSGPTTDTQYFGPGTRLTVL.

This chain connects TRBV9 to TRBJ1-1; possible D gene TRBD1, 5 bases. Germline values: CDR1 SGDLS, CDR2 YYNGEE. The ends were cut back, 0 bases at V and 7 bases at J, with 10 bases in the middle. The CDR3 is 13 residues long. Here the CDR3 reads CASSVGRGGEAFF. CDR3 in DNA: TGTGCCAGCAGCGTAGGTCGCGGGGGTGAAGCTTTCTTT.

The V and J genes are TRBV20-1 and TRBJ1-1; no clear D gene. The CDR3 has 11 amino acids. In germline, CDR1 is DFQATT, CDR2 SNEGSKA (reference sequence). V was pared by 7 bases and J by 1 base, with 7 bases between. The CDR3 reads CSDKKNTEAFF. In DNA, the CDR3 is TGCAGTGATAAGAAGAACACTGAAGCTTTCTTT.

The J gene is TRBJ1-2, the V gene TRBV30, with TRBD1 matching over 8 bases. Germline loops: CDR1 GTSNPN, CDR2 SVGIG (reference sequence). With V trimmed by 4 bases and J by 6 bases, 10 bases remained unmatched. This CDR3 is 14 amino acids long. CDR3 DNA sequence: TGTGCCTGGAACATCAAACAGGGGGGCGATGGCTACACCTTC. Translating gives CAWNIKQGGDGYTF.

This clone was picked up one time. Possible read error: a much larger clone is one base away. The chain has TRBV20-1 and TRBJ2-5; D may be TRBD2 (5 bases). Germline values: CDR1 DFQATT, CDR2 SNEGSKA (reference sequence). V lost 3 bases and J 3 bases, leaving 5 bases between the germline ends. The CDR3 is 11 residues long. The CDR3 here is CSASGKETQYF. The CDR3 nucleotides read TGCAGTGCTAGCGGGAAAGAGACCCAGTACTTC.

This clone was counted at least ten times. This same CDR3 is encoded by further DNA sequences in the sample. The chain couples TRBV2 to TRBJ2-1, with 13 bases lining up with TRBD2. The CDR3 runs to 15 residues. Germline trimming cut 5 bases from V and 4 bases from J; bases unmatched to any gene: 2. Germline V CDR1 and CDR2: SNHLY, FYNNEI. The CDR3 region is CASSRLAGGYNEQFF. The CDR3 DNA is TGTGCCAGCAGTAGACTAGCGGGAGGTTACAATGAGCAGTTCTTC.

The rearrangement joins TRBV7-3 to TRBJ1-1; 8 nucleotides line up with TRBD1. CDR1 is SGHTA, CDR2 FQGTGA, per germline. The V and J ends lost 4 bases and 4 bases, in that order; junction bases with no gene match: 5. The CDR3 is 14 amino acids. CDR3 sequence reads: CASSSDRGSTEAFF. The CDR3 coding sequence is TGTGCCAGCAGCTCCGACAGGGGTAGCACTGAAGCTTTCTTT. Full variable domain (remainder filled in from reference TRBV7-3 and TRBJ1-1): GAGVSQTPSNKVTEKGKYVELRCDPISGHTALYWYRQSLGQGPEFLIYFQGTGAADDSGLPNDRFFAVRPEGSVSTLKIQRTERGDSAVYLCASSSDRGSTEAFFGQGTRLTVV.

This clone occurred a few times. The chain joins TRBV6-5 to TRBJ2-7, with 7 bases that match TRBD1. CDR3 length: 13 amino acids. From germline, CDR1 is MNHEY and CDR2 SVGAGI. Trimming cost V 7 bases and J 6 bases; bases outside gene matches: 9. The CDR3 sequence is CASNRQGLGEQYF. CDR3 nucleotide sequence: TGTGCCAGCAACCGACAGGGTCTTGGCGAGCAGTACTTC.

The J gene is TRBJ1-5, the V gene TRBV2; D remains unclear. In germline, CDR1 is SNHLY, CDR2 FYNNEI. This CDR3 comprises 13 residues. Deletions cut 11 bases from V and 1 base from J, with 12 bases between. This chain's CDR3 is CAWAVDSNQPQHF. The CDR3 DNA reads as TGTGCCTGGGCGGTGGACAGCAATCAGCCCCAGCATTTT.

Here the CDR3 reads CASSYSKIYEQYF. The CDR3 bases are TGTGCCAGCAGTTACTCGAAGATTTACGAGCAGTACTTC. This chain uses TRBV6-6 with TRBJ2-7; the D is unclear. CDR3 length equals 13 residues. From germline, CDR1 is MNHNY and CDR2 SVGAGI (reference sequence). V was pared by 0 bases and J by 4 bases, with 7 bases between.

CDR3 loop: CAWSSTSGRNTQYF. The CDR3 DNA follows: TGTGCCTGGAGCTCGACTAGCGGGAGGAATACGCAGTATTTT. V usage is TRBV30 and J usage is TRBJ2-3; TRBD2 agrees at 13 bases. V gave up 3 bases and J gave up 7 bases; unmatched junction bases: 4. Looked up from germline, CDR1 is GTSNPN and CDR2 is SVGIG (reference sequence). The CDR3 spans 14 residues.

CDR3 amino acids: CASSPTGGQETQYF. The CDR3 DNA reads TGTGCCAGCTCACCGACAGGGGGCCAAGAGACCCAGTACTTC. This chain uses TRBV18 with TRBJ2-5; 9 bases align to TRBD1. The CDR3 sequence is 14 residues long. CDR1 is KGHSH, CDR2 LQKENI, per germline. With V trimmed by 3 bases and J by 1 base, 0 bases remained unmatched.

The V gene is TRBV11-2, the J gene TRBJ2-1; 12 bases are a match to TRBD1. The CDR3 totals 17 residues. Germline CDR1 reads SGHAT; CDR2 reads FQNNGV. Trimming cost V 2 bases and J 7 bases; bases outside gene matches: 9. CDR3 sequence (DNA): TGTGCCAGCAGCTTAACCGGGAGGGACAGGGGGCGAAATGAGCAGTTCTTC. It codes for CASSLTGRDRGRNEQFF.